A selection of T cell receptor beta chains follows, all from one sample in a study of radiation and T cells in renal cell carcinoma. The method was immunoSEQ multiplex PCR; TCRdb's version includes in-frame clones alone and lacks a portion of them. The sample shows around 180,000 clones, approximately 90% of them seen only once. The input for sequencing was blood, taken from a patient whose treatment included radiotherapy and nephrectomy. These receptor sequences come from a woman in her fifties or sixties with renal cell carcinoma. The CDR3 runs from the conserved cysteine through the conserved F or W. D genes are given only for firm matches. Not all rows give a size; the values are once, few, many and, for expanded clones, a class.

D,V,size,J,CDR3,DNA
.,TRBV7-8,.,TRBJ1-2,CASSLGGAGNNYGYTF,TGTGCCAGCAGCCTAGGGGGGGCGGGGAATAACTATGGCTACACCTTC
TRBD1,TRBV7-2,.,TRBJ1-6,CASSQDRNNSPLHF,TGTGCCAGCAGCCAGGACAGGAATAATTCACCCCTCCACTTT
.,TRBV6-6,.,TRBJ2-7,CASKQGEKNEQYF,TGTGCCAGCAAACAGGGTGAAAAGAACGAGCAGTACTTC
TRBD2,TRBV18,.,TRBJ2-7,CASSPGPGTSSYEQYF,TGTGCCAGCTCACCAGGCCCCGGGACTAGCTCCTACGAGCAGTACTTC
TRBD1,TRBV4-1,.,TRBJ2-1,CASSFRDSYNEQFF,TGCGCCAGCAGCTTCCGGGACAGTTACAATGAGCAGTTCTTC
.,TRBV20-1,.,TRBJ1-2,CSATTYYGYTF,TGCAGTGCTACGACCTACTATGGCTACACCTTC
.,TRBV6-5,.,TRBJ1-6,CASSTLGLGNSPFHF,TGTGCCAGCAGCACCCTAGGGCTAGGAAATTCACCTTTCCACTTT
.,TRBV6-1,.,TRBJ2-1,CATRLTSYNEQFF,TGTGCCACCAGACTTACCTCCTACAATGAGCAGTTCTTC
TRBD2,TRBV6-1,few,TRBJ2-7,CATASGERYF,TGTGCCACCGCCAGCGGGGAACGGTACTTC
.,TRBV5-1,few,TRBJ1-1,CASSLGDTEAFF,TGCGCCAGCAGCTTGGGGGACACTGAAGCTTTCTTT
TRBD1,TRBV13,.,TRBJ2-7,CASSYLQGNYEQYF,TGTGCCAGCAGCTACCTACAGGGGAACTACGAGCAGTACTTC
.,TRBV7-9,.,TRBJ2-5,CASSLGTVPQETQYF,TGTGCCAGCAGCTTAGGAACTGTACCTCAAGAGACCCAGTACTTC
TRBD1,TRBV10-3,.,TRBJ2-7,CASSGTENAEQYF,TGTGCCAGCTCCGGGACAGAGAATGCCGAGCAGTACTTC
.,TRBV4-1,.,TRBJ2-5,CASSPTSGVGIKTQYF,TGCGCCAGCAGCCCAACCTCGGGGGTGGGGATAAAGACCCAGTACTTC
.,TRBV5-4,.,TRBJ2-7,CASSSQDYEQYF,TGTGCCAGCAGCAGTCAAGACTACGAGCAGTACTTC
.,TRBV14,few,TRBJ1-1,CASSQGLGNTEAFF,TGTGCCAGCAGCCAAGGCCTGGGGAACACTGAAGCTTTCTTT
.,TRBV6-1,once,TRBJ1-1,CASAGLSVTEAFF,TGTGCCAGCGCAGGTCTATCGGTCACTGAAGCTTTCTTT
TRBD1,TRBV23-1,.,TRBJ1-6,CASSQEGAPDYNSPLHF,TGCGCCAGCAGCCAAGAGGGGGCACCTGACTATAATTCACCCCTCCACTTT
.,TRBV19,.,TRBJ1-5,CPPADSRFRHF,TGTCCCCCGGCCGACAGCCGTTTTAGGCATTTT
.,TRBV5-1,.,TRBJ2-3,CASSLEGRTDTQYF,TGCGCCAGCAGCTTGGAAGGCCGCACAGATACGCAGTATTTT
TRBD2,TRBV7-2,few,TRBJ2-3,CASSKTGTRTDTQYF,TGTGCCAGCAGCAAGACCGGGACTAGGACAGATACGCAGTATTTT
.,TRBV2,.,TRBJ2-1,CASTPLGEQFF,TGTGCCAGCACCCCGCTCGGGGAGCAGTTCTTC
TRBD1,TRBV18,.,TRBJ1-2,CASSPEGALNYGYTF,TGTGCCAGCTCACCTGAGGGGGCGCTGAACTATGGCTACACCTTC
.,TRBV29-1,.,TRBJ1-1,CSVNPGNTEAFF,TGCAGCGTTAACCCTGGGAACACTGAAGCTTTCTTT
TRBD2,TRBV7-2,.,TRBJ2-3,CASRRLAGTDTQYF,TGTGCCAGCAGAAGACTAGCGGGCACAGATACGCAGTATTTT
.,TRBV5-1,.,TRBJ2-7,CASSLVGDEQYF,TGCGCCAGCAGCTTGGTGGGGGACGAGCAGTACTTC
TRBD1,TRBV11-1,.,TRBJ1-4,CASSRRQGMEKLFF,TGTGCCAGCAGCCGACGACAGGGGATGGAGAAACTGTTTTTT
.,TRBV18,.,TRBJ2-5,CASSLAIGLETQYF,TGTGCCAGCTCCCTCGCAATAGGGTTAGAGACCCAGTACTTC
TRBD2,TRBV19,.,TRBJ2-5,CASSSRLAPSETQYF,TGTGCCAGTAGTAGCCGACTAGCACCGTCGGAGACCCAGTACTTC
.,TRBV2,.,TRBJ2-3,CASSDRRTDTQYF,TGTGCCAGCAGTGACAGGCGGACAGATACGCAGTATTTT
TRBD2,TRBV7-6,.,TRBJ2-3,CASSPSGGLSTDTQYF,TGTGCCAGCAGCCCTAGCGGGGGGCTCAGCACAGATACGCAGTATTTT
.,TRBV10-2,.,TRBJ1-1,CASSEAGTNTEAFF,TGCGCCAGCAGTGAAGCCGGGACCAACACTGAAGCTTTCTTT